A selection of T cell receptor beta chains follows, all from one sample in a study of blood T cell repertoires in COVID-19. Libraries were prepared by immunoSEQ multiplex PCR; TCRdb keeps only in-frame clonotypes and omits some of them. The sample yields about 68,000 clones, 86% seen once. Sample: peripheral blood. These receptors all stem from a man younger than 45 with acute or convalescent COVID-19. Each CDR3 is given with its conserved first and last residue. Fields, in order: J gene, CDR3 length, V gene, clone size, CDR3 protein. Some rows mark clone size as missing; the rest say once, few, many or name a class of expanded clone.

J gene: TRBJ1-4
CDR3 length: 16
V gene: TRBV5-1
clone size: -
CDR3 protein: CASSLAGVATNEKLFF

J gene: TRBJ2-6
CDR3 length: 16
V gene: TRBV6-1
clone size: -
CDR3 protein: CASSESHSAGANVLTF

J gene: TRBJ2-1
CDR3 length: 15
V gene: TRBV6-5
clone size: -
CDR3 protein: CASSYLPSVDNEQFF

J gene: TRBJ2-1
CDR3 length: 15
V gene: TRBV19
clone size: -
CDR3 protein: CASSIDNAGGREPFF

J gene: TRBJ2-4
CDR3 length: 14
V gene: TRBV7-2
clone size: -
CDR3 protein: CASSFQREGNIQYF

J gene: TRBJ2-2
CDR3 length: 14
V gene: TRBV19
clone size: -
CDR3 protein: CASSIWGSGGELFF

J gene: TRBJ2-3
CDR3 length: 12
V gene: TRBV29-1
clone size: -
CDR3 protein: CSAWGGTDTQYF

J gene: TRBJ2-1
CDR3 length: 13
V gene: TRBV28
clone size: -
CDR3 protein: CASTLGGNNEQFF

J gene: TRBJ2-5
CDR3 length: 15
V gene: TRBV11-2
clone size: few
CDR3 protein: CASSLGTAQKETQYF

J gene: TRBJ2-3
CDR3 length: 15
V gene: TRBV11-2
clone size: -
CDR3 protein: CASSLDRLAGTTQYF

J gene: TRBJ1-1
CDR3 length: 14
V gene: TRBV27
clone size: -
CDR3 protein: CASSPQSGTGAAFF

J gene: TRBJ2-5
CDR3 length: 16
V gene: TRBV5-1
clone size: -
CDR3 protein: CASSRYTGTTQETQYF

J gene: TRBJ1-4
CDR3 length: 16
V gene: TRBV4-3
clone size: -
CDR3 protein: CASSRRRGVPNEKLFF

J gene: TRBJ2-5
CDR3 length: 14
V gene: TRBV18
clone size: -
CDR3 protein: CASSPGGQGETQYF

J gene: TRBJ1-6
CDR3 length: 16
V gene: TRBV5-8
clone size: once
CDR3 protein: CASSLSRGSYNSPLHF

J gene: TRBJ2-7
CDR3 length: 14
V gene: TRBV10-1
clone size: -
CDR3 protein: CASSEPGHSYEQYF

J gene: TRBJ1-3
CDR3 length: 13
V gene: TRBV30
clone size: -
CDR3 protein: CAWSKSSGNTIYF

J gene: TRBJ2-3
CDR3 length: 16
V gene: TRBV7-2
clone size: -
CDR3 protein: CASSLAASPSTDTQYF

J gene: TRBJ2-2
CDR3 length: 14
V gene: TRBV5-1
clone size: few
CDR3 protein: CASSKGQGSGELFF

J gene: TRBJ1-2
CDR3 length: 12
V gene: TRBV12-3/TRBV12-4
clone size: -
CDR3 protein: CASTRGTGGYTF

J gene: TRBJ2-1
CDR3 length: 15
V gene: TRBV25-1
clone size: -
CDR3 protein: CASSDLAGAADEQFF

J gene: TRBJ2-7
CDR3 length: 13
V gene: TRBV5-1
clone size: -
CDR3 protein: CASSSGQGNEQYF

J gene: TRBJ2-1
CDR3 length: 15
V gene: TRBV6-5
clone size: -
CDR3 protein: CASSSGTSGYNEQFF

J gene: TRBJ1-6
CDR3 length: 16
V gene: TRBV18
clone size: -
CDR3 protein: CASSQRGHDYNSPLHF

J gene: TRBJ1-2
CDR3 length: 14
V gene: TRBV5-1
clone size: -
CDR3 protein: CASSLMDRSYGYTF

J gene: TRBJ2-2
CDR3 length: 15
V gene: TRBV9
clone size: -
CDR3 protein: CASSVGLAKTGELFF

J gene: TRBJ1-5
CDR3 length: 12
V gene: TRBV2
clone size: medium-sized
CDR3 protein: CASSSTGQPQHF

J gene: TRBJ1-2
CDR3 length: 13
V gene: TRBV12-3/TRBV12-4
clone size: -
CDR3 protein: CASSLDRGSGYTF

J gene: TRBJ1-3
CDR3 length: 13
V gene: TRBV19
clone size: -
CDR3 protein: CASRFAAGNTIYF

J gene: TRBJ2-7
CDR3 length: 17
V gene: TRBV28
clone size: -
CDR3 protein: CASSLYMIRDSSYEQYF

J gene: TRBJ1-2
CDR3 length: 14
V gene: TRBV6-5
clone size: -
CDR3 protein: CASSYLGSYYGYTF

J gene: TRBJ1-2
CDR3 length: 13
V gene: TRBV6-7
clone size: -
CDR3 protein: CASSPAELDGYTF

J gene: TRBJ2-7
CDR3 length: 18
V gene: TRBV21-1
clone size: -
CDR3 protein: CASSKESRGLPRPYEQYF

J gene: TRBJ1-1
CDR3 length: 14
V gene: TRBV29-1
clone size: -
CDR3 protein: CSVDHDRVNTEAFF

J gene: TRBJ2-7
CDR3 length: 14
V gene: TRBV9
clone size: -
CDR3 protein: CASSGGGHLYEQYF

J gene: TRBJ1-2
CDR3 length: 14
V gene: TRBV2
clone size: -
CDR3 protein: CASKPRQGNYGYTF

J gene: TRBJ2-1
CDR3 length: 13
V gene: TRBV28
clone size: -
CDR3 protein: CASSTYRLLQRFF

J gene: TRBJ2-4
CDR3 length: 15
V gene: TRBV4-1
clone size: -
CDR3 protein: CASSQDGRGPGIQYF

J gene: TRBJ2-1
CDR3 length: 12
V gene: TRBV25-1
clone size: -
CDR3 protein: CASNQGLNEQFF

J gene: TRBJ1-2
CDR3 length: 13
V gene: TRBV29-1
clone size: -
CDR3 protein: CSVGVTDYYGYTF

J gene: TRBJ2-5
CDR3 length: 13
V gene: TRBV28
clone size: -
CDR3 protein: CASSRGGQETQYF

J gene: TRBJ2-1
CDR3 length: 13
V gene: TRBV12-3/TRBV12-4
clone size: -
CDR3 protein: CASSSPGLGEQFF

J gene: TRBJ1-2
CDR3 length: 13
V gene: TRBV10-1
clone size: -
CDR3 protein: CASATAPNYGYTF

J gene: TRBJ1-6
CDR3 length: 12
V gene: TRBV5-1
clone size: -
CDR3 protein: CASSRQALSLHF

J gene: TRBJ1-5
CDR3 length: 17
V gene: TRBV18
clone size: -
CDR3 protein: CASSPNPLGAGNQPQHF

J gene: TRBJ2-1
CDR3 length: 14
V gene: TRBV6-1
clone size: -
CDR3 protein: CASSEGTDYNEQFF

J gene: TRBJ2-5
CDR3 length: 14
V gene: TRBV5-1
clone size: few
CDR3 protein: CASSLNSGGRTQYF

J gene: TRBJ2-7
CDR3 length: 15
V gene: TRBV6-6
clone size: once
CDR3 protein: CASRLGSTGNYEQYF

J gene: TRBJ2-7
CDR3 length: 16
V gene: TRBV11-2
clone size: -
CDR3 protein: CASSSPKGQGGYEQYF

J gene: TRBJ2-1
CDR3 length: 13
V gene: TRBV2
clone size: -
CDR3 protein: CASSETSYNEQFF